This is a list of T cell receptor beta chains from one sample in a study of control samples from healthy donors and cancer patients. Profiled with immunoSEQ multiplex PCR; TCRdb holds only in-frame clones, not every one. The sample carries 130,000 to 150,000 clones, under 95% recorded once. The sample taken for sequencing was blood. The receptors originated from a man aged 18 to 30 in good health. Each CDR3 is given with its conserved first and last residue. The D gene is left open where the match is weak.

TRBV19	TRBJ2-7	TRBD1	CASSRDRDYEQYF
TRBV7-9	TRBJ1-1	-	CASRNRGYTEAFF
TRBV5-6	TRBJ2-5	-	CASSSSPETQYF
TRBV19	TRBJ2-5	-	CASREAETQETQYF
TRBV11-2	TRBJ1-1	-	CASSLNSLEAFF
TRBV5-1	TRBJ2-5	TRBD1	CASMRDRETQYF
TRBV18	TRBJ1-1	-	CASSLGQKDTEAFF
TRBV28	TRBJ1-2	-	CASSLSGAGYYGYTF
TRBV15	TRBJ1-1	-	CATSQHRNRAEGEAFF
TRBV28	TRBJ1-5	-	CASSLERESQPQHF
TRBV3-1/TRBV3-2	TRBJ1-2	-	CASSPKNIRYGYTF